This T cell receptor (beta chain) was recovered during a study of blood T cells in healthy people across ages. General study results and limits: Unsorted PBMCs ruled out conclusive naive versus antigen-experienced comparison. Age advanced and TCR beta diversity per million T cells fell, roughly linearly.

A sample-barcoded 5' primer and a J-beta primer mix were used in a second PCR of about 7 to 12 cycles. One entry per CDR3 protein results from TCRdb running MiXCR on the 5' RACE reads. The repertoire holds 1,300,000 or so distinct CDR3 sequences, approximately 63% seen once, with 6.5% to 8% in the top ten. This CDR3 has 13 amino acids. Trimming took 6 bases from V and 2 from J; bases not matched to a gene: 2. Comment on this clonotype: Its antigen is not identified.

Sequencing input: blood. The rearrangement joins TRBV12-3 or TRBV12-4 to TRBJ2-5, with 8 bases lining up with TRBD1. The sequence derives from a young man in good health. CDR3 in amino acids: CASRTGVQETQYF. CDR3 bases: TGTGCCAGCAGGACAGGGGTTCAAGAGACCCAGTACTTC.